Included here is one TCR beta chain sequence, with context. The CDR3 length is 14 residues. The germline CDR1 and CDR2 sequences are SGHNT and YYREEE (reference sequence). V shed 9 bases, J shed 3 bases, and the junction held 5 bases outside the gene matches. The PCR contained 60 Vbeta and 13 Jbeta primers. This table comes from immunoSEQ multiplex PCR, and its TCRdb copy is limited to in-frame clones, with some not included. The data contain 99,000 or so clones, around 80% of them seen just once; the ten biggest clones take up 6% to 7.5%. This specimen belongs to a study of cytomegalovirus exposure and HLA in healthy donors.

Material for sequencing was PBMCs. The gene calls are TRBV5-4 and TRBJ2-3; TRBD2 aligns across 12 bases. This TCR was sampled from a man between 18 and 35 years old in good health and CMV-seronegative. CDR3 in amino acids: CATRLAGATDTQYF. The CDR3 nucleotides read TGTGCCACCCGACTAGCGGGGGCGACAGATACGCAGTATTTT.